Listed here are 32 T cell receptor beta chains from one sample, sequenced in a study of cytomegalovirus exposure and HLA in healthy donors. The method was immunoSEQ multiplex PCR; TCRdb's version includes in-frame clones alone and lacks a portion of them. The sample contains 65,000 to 90,000 clones, around 95% of which appear only once. Material: PBMCs. The receptors here all came from a man between 18 and 35 years old in good health and CMV-seronegative.

V usage is TRBV9 and J usage is TRBJ1-3, with 9 positions matching TRBD1. This CDR3 comprises 17 residues. Germline CDR1 is SGDLS and CDR2 is YYNGEE. V shed 3 bases, J shed 1 base, and the junction held 8 bases outside the gene matches. CDR3 nucleotides: TGTGCCAGCAGCGCCCTTCCGGGACAGGGATCTGGAAACACCATATATTTT. Translated, it gives CASSALPGQGSGNTIYF.

The rearrangement uses TRBV5-4 and TRBJ2-7; TRBD1 might be the D (6 bases). The V end was cut by 0 bases, the J end by 0 bases, with 13 bases between. The CDR3 runs 16 residues. The germline CDR1 and CDR2 sequences are SGHNT and YYREEE (reference sequence). The CDR3 coding sequence is TGTGCCAGCAGCTTGGAGACAGGCGTTAGCTCCTACGAGCAGTACTTC. Amino acids: CASSLETGVSSYEQYF.

This rearrangement joins TRBV2 to TRBJ1-1; 7 bases line up with TRBD1. Germline CDR1 is SNHLY and CDR2 is FYNNEI. This CDR3 comprises 14 residues. Trimming cost V 3 bases and J 1 base; bases outside gene matches: 2. CDR3 in DNA: TGTGCCAGCAGTGATGACAGGGCGAACACTGAAGCTTTCTTT. Residues: CASSDDRANTEAFF.

The CDR3 DNA sequence: TGTGCCAGCAGCTTAGGGCTAGCGGGGGGGCCCGGGGAGCTGTTTTTT. Residues: CASSLGLAGGPGELFF. The genes are TRBV7-2 and TRBJ2-2; 12 bases agree with TRBD2. The germline V gene encodes CDR1 SGHTA and CDR2 FQGNSA. V trimming: 1 base; J trimming: 6 bases; junction bases outside the gene matches: 3. The CDR3 is 16 residues long.

The chain is built from TRBV28 and TRBJ2-2, with D unresolved. V lost 5 bases and J lost 2, with 6 bases in between. The CDR3 has 13 residues. CDR1 is MDHEN, CDR2 SYDVKM, per germline. The CDR3 spells CASSPTNTGELFF. Here the CDR3 DNA reads TGTGCCAGCAGTCCCACTAACACCGGGGAGCTGTTTTTT. Supplemented by reference TRBV28 and TRBJ2-2, the full variable domain reads DVKVTQSSRYLVKRTGEKVFLECVQDMDHENMFWYRQDPGLGLRLIYFSYDVKMKEKGDIPEGYSVSREKKERFSLILESASTNQTSMYLCASSPTNTGELFFGEGSRLTVL.

The V and J genes are TRBV7-2 and TRBJ2-3; 7 nucleotides align to TRBD1. The CDR3 runs to 16 residues. CDR1 and CDR2 (germline): SGHTA, FQGNSA. Unmatched junction bases numbered 6, after V lost 1 base and J lost 2 bases. CDR3 DNA sequence: TGTGCCAGCAGCTTAGGGGAGACAGGGTACACAGATACGCAGTATTTT. This translates into CASSLGETGYTDTQYF.

This chain connects TRBV30 to TRBJ2-7, with TRBD2 matching 7 bases. Germline values: CDR1 GTSNPN, CDR2 SVGIG (reference sequence). This CDR3 has 13 amino acids. The ends lost 2 bases at V and 1 base at J; junction bases unmatched: 2. The CDR3 DNA follows: TGTGCCTGGAGTTGGGGGGGTTCCTACGAGCAGTACTTC. It codes for CAWSWGGSYEQYF.

This rearrangement joins TRBV7-9 to TRBJ1-5; no clear D gene. Germline CDR1 reads SEHNR; CDR2 reads FQNEAQ (reference sequence). This CDR3 spans 12 amino acids. The V end lost 9 bases, the J end lost 1 base, and 7 bases lay between the germline ends. DNA for the CDR3: TGTGCCAGTAGGGAGAGCAATCAGCCCCAGCATTTT. Translated, it gives CASRESNQPQHF.

V and J are TRBV27 and TRBJ2-3; 8 positions match TRBD1. The V and J ends lost 4 bases and 3 bases, in that order; junction bases with no gene match: 6. CDR1 MNHEY and CDR2 SMNVEV come from the germline V gene (reference sequence). This CDR3 region has 15 residues. CDR3 residues: CASSSRTGRTDTQYF. CDR3 sequence (DNA): TGTGCCAGCAGTTCTCGGACAGGGAGGACAGATACGCAGTATTTT.

This chain links TRBV30 with TRBJ2-7; 7 nucleotides line up with TRBD1. Looked up from germline, CDR1 is GTSNPN and CDR2 is SVGIG (reference sequence). This CDR3 has 14 residues. Unmatched junction bases numbered 5, after V lost 1 base and J lost 2 bases. The CDR3 spells CAWSGWDSAYEQYF. Written as DNA, the CDR3 is TGTGCCTGGAGTGGTTGGGACAGCGCCTACGAGCAGTACTTC.

This clone was seen a single time. The J gene is TRBJ2-3, the V gene TRBV5-1; D perhaps matches TRBD1 (5 bases). Germline CDR1 SGHRS, CDR2 YFSETQ. Trimming stripped 2 bases from V and 1 base from J, with 11 bases between. CDR3 length equals 15 residues. In DNA form, the CDR3 reads TGCGCCAGCAGCTTAGGACACGTCGGCACAGATACGCAGTATTTT. Protein product: CASSLGHVGTDTQYF.

CDR3 residues: CASSQGQGTQYF. As DNA, the CDR3 is TGCGCCAGCAGCCAAGGACAGGGTACGCAGTATTTT. The J gene is TRBJ2-3, the V gene TRBV5-1; TRBD1 aligns across 8 bases. CDR1 and CDR2 (germline): SGHRS, YFSETQ. Trimming at V came to 4 bases and at J to 8 bases, leaving 3 bases not matched to a gene. CDR3 length: 12 amino acids.

In this sample, this clone turned up once. The chain has TRBV10-3 and TRBJ1-2; D possibly corresponds to TRBD1 (6 bases). The germline V gene has CDR1 ENHRY and CDR2 SYGVKD. The CDR3 has 14 residues. V was cut by 6 bases and J by 5 bases, with 16 bases left in between. Here the CDR3 reads CAIRRVAGDYGYTF. The CDR3 nucleotides are TGTGCCATCAGAAGGGTGGCAGGGGATTATGGCTACACCTTC.

The genes are TRBV6-6 and TRBJ1-5; TRBD1 matches 7 bases. The ends lost 7 bases at V and 5 bases at J; junction bases unmatched: 5. Germline CDR1 reads MNHNY; CDR2 reads SVGAGI (reference sequence). This CDR3 comprises 13 residues. For the CDR3, the DNA is TGTGCCAGCAACGGACAGGAGTATCAGCCCCAGCATTTT. It codes for CASNGQEYQPQHF.

J is TRBJ2-3 and V is TRBV12-5; TRBD2 matches at 10 bases. From germline, CDR1 is LGHNT and CDR2 FRNRAP. J gave up 2 bases and V 3 bases, and 11 bases lay outside the gene matches. The CDR3 is made up of 18 amino acids. CDR3 in DNA: TGTGCTAGTGGTTTCCCCAAGACTAGCGGGTGTTACACAGATACGCAGTATTTT. Translation gives CASGFPKTSGCYTDTQYF.

The chain links TRBV28 to TRBJ1-2; D uncertain. Trimming cost V 2 bases and J 1 base, with 17 bases left between them. The CDR3 runs to 17 residues. Looked up from germline, CDR1 is MDHEN and CDR2 is SYDVKM. Here the CDR3 reads CASSLGGSGGVNYGYTF. Here the CDR3 DNA reads TGTGCCAGCAGTTTAGGAGGCTCGGGCGGGGTTAACTATGGCTACACCTTC.

The chain combines TRBV2 with TRBJ1-5; 11 nucleotides line up with TRBD1. Germline trimming cut 3 bases from V and 0 bases from J; bases unmatched to any gene: 13. Germline V lookup: CDR1 SNHLY, CDR2 FYNNEI. This CDR3 has 20 amino acids. CDR3: CASSDFIAPGQGGSNQPQHF. The CDR3, as DNA: TGTGCCAGCAGTGATTTCATTGCCCCGGGACAGGGGGGTAGCAATCAGCCCCAGCATTTT.

This clone has more than one count but fewer than ten. This sequence joins TRBV6-1 and TRBJ2-3; 10 bases map to TRBD1. This CDR3 is 15 amino acids long. J lost 2 bases, V lost 1 base, and 0 bases had no gene match. CDR1 and CDR2 from the germline V gene are MNHNS and SASEGT. The CDR3 region is CASSEGQGATDTQYF. The CDR3 DNA sequence: TGTGCCAGCAGTGAAGGACAGGGGGCCACAGATACGCAGTATTTT.

The rearrangement links TRBV19 to TRBJ2-7; D call uncertain. The CDR3 runs to 13 residues. V was cut by 3 bases and J by 3 bases, with 9 bases left in between. Germline V gives CDR1 LNHDA, CDR2 SQIVND (reference sequence). The CDR3 here is CASSIGLRYEQYF. Here the CDR3 DNA reads TGTGCCAGTAGTATTGGGCTCCGCTACGAGCAGTACTTC.

The chain has TRBV6-8 and TRBJ2-5; maybe TRBD2 (7 bases). Germline values: CDR1 MNHGY, CDR2 SAAAGT. V lost 0 bases and J lost 5, with 16 bases in between. The CDR3 extends over 16 amino acids. The CDR3 nucleotides read TGTGCCAGCAGTTACTCGACTTGGGGGGGCGGTGAGACCCAGTACTTC. Amino acid sequence: CASSYSTWGGGETQYF.

The chain combines TRBV9 with TRBJ2-7, with a weak D call TRBD1 (6 bases). The CDR3 runs 14 residues. The germline gives CDR1 SGDLS, CDR2 YYNGEE. Trimming left V 4 bases short and J 6 bases short, with 17 bases between. DNA for the CDR3: TGTGCCAGCAGCATCAGACAGGTTGGGGGCGAGCAGTACTTC. This codes for CASSIRQVGGEQYF.

The chain joins TRBV5-6 to TRBJ1-4, with D tentatively TRBD1 (5 bases). Trimming cost V 0 bases and J 2 bases, with 17 bases left between them. Germline CDR1 and CDR2: SGHDT and YYEEEE. The length of the CDR3 is 18 residues. The CDR3 DNA sequence: TGTGCCAGCAGCTTGGATGGTGGCAGGGTGGGGACTAATGAAAAACTGTTTTTT. This sequence encodes CASSLDGGRVGTNEKLFF.

The rearrangement uses TRBV12-5 and TRBJ1-1; 10 bases align to TRBD1. Germline V gene data show CDR1 as LGHNT and CDR2 as FRNRAP. V was pared by 5 bases and J by 3 bases, with 6 bases of the junction left unmatched. This CDR3 contains 15 residues. This CDR3 is CASGSDRGLDTEAFF. The CDR3, as DNA: TGTGCTAGTGGTAGCGACAGGGGGCTCGACACTGAAGCTTTCTTT.

This sequence joins TRBV7-2 and TRBJ2-3, with TRBD2 matching 7 bases. V lost 4 bases, J lost 6 bases, and 10 bases stayed unmatched. Germline CDR1 reads SGHTA; CDR2 reads FQGNSA. The CDR3 has 15 residues. Here the CDR3 reads CASSSRTSAADTQYF. In nucleotides, the CDR3 is TGTGCCAGCAGCTCCCGGACTAGTGCAGCGGATACGCAGTATTTT.

The chain couples TRBV7-2 to TRBJ1-4, with D hard to call. Looked up from germline, CDR1 is SGHTA and CDR2 is FQGNSA. V lost 1 base, J lost 4 bases, and 19 bases lay in between. The CDR3 is made up of 18 amino acids. CDR3 sequence: CASSLVGFRRGFNEKLFF. The CDR3 DNA reads TGTGCCAGCAGCTTAGTGGGTTTCCGGCGAGGGTTTAATGAAAAACTGTTTTTT.

V usage is TRBV29-1 and J usage is TRBJ2-2; D is perhaps TRBD2 (6 bases). The CDR3 has 13 amino acids. Germline V gene data show CDR1 as SQVTM and CDR2 as ANQGSEA. With 4 bases removed from V and 2 bases from J, the gap between germline ends came to 8 bases. The CDR3: CSVAGVNTGELFF. CDR3 in DNA: TGCAGCGTTGCGGGGGTCAACACCGGGGAGCTGTTTTTT.

This clone is medium-sized within its sample. The chain combines TRBV10-1 with TRBJ1-1; possibly TRBD1 for D (5 bases). Deletions cut 2 bases from V and 1 base from J, with 5 bases between. In germline, CDR1 is WNHNN, CDR2 SYGVQD (reference sequence). This CDR3 has 13 residues. In DNA, the CDR3 is TGCGCCAGCAGTGAGGGACAGAACACTGAAGCTTTCTTT. Protein: CASSEGQNTEAFF.

The rearrangement joins TRBV28 to TRBJ1-1, with 11 bases that match TRBD1. Per germline, CDR1 MDHEN and CDR2 SYDVKM. V lost 5 bases, J lost 7 bases, and 3 bases stayed unmatched. The CDR3 sequence is 13 residues long. The CDR3 here is CASSMGQGDEAFF. CDR3 sequence (DNA): TGTGCCAGCAGTATGGGACAGGGGGATGAAGCTTTCTTT.

This chain's CDR3 is CASSRQPGQGILGTEAFF. The CDR3 nucleotides are TGTGCCAGCAGCCGACAACCGGGACAGGGTATTTTAGGCACTGAAGCTTTCTTT. This chain joins TRBV27 and TRBJ1-1; 9 nucleotides match TRBD1. Per germline, CDR1 MNHEY and CDR2 SMNVEV (reference sequence). CDR3 length equals 18 residues. V lost 6 bases and J lost 4; bases outside the gene matches: 18.

This clone was picked up one time. The chain combines TRBV5-1 with TRBJ1-5; 9 bases are shared with TRBD1. CDR1 SGHRS and CDR2 YFSETQ come from the germline V gene. The CDR3 has 15 residues. V was pared by 3 bases and J by 4 bases, with 5 bases of the junction left unmatched. CDR3 nucleotides: TGCGCCAGCAGCTCGGGGACAGGGCTTAATCAGCCCCAGCATTTT. Translating gives CASSSGTGLNQPQHF.

The rearrangement joins TRBV27 to TRBJ1-2; TRBD1 matches 11 bases. V lost 7 bases, J lost 7 bases, and 14 bases stayed unmatched. Germline V gene lookup returns CDR1 MNHEY and CDR2 SMNVEV (reference sequence). The CDR3 extends over 16 amino acids. The CDR3 DNA follows: TGTGCCAGCATACCGACGATCGGACAGGGGGCGGGTGGCTACACCTTC. This codes for CASIPTIGQGAGGYTF.

J is TRBJ2-7 and V is TRBV27; D may be TRBD2 (5 bases). Trimming removed 8 bases at V and 12 bases at J, with 17 bases between. This CDR3 has 11 amino acids. Germline loops: CDR1 MNHEY, CDR2 SMNVEV (reference sequence). The CDR3 bases are TGTGCCAGCGGGTTGAGCGGCAAAATGTACTTC. Translating it yields CASGLSGKMYF.